This TCR beta chain was identified during a study of shared clonotypes between healthy human individuals. Overall study context: Per donor, CD8 memory used one plate, CD8 naive used two, CD4 memory used three and CD4 naive used three.

Trimming shortened V by 2 bases and J by 6 bases, and 17 bases separated the two germline ends. The CDR3 has 15 residues. Per the germline V gene, CDR1 is LGHNA and CDR2 is YSLEER. Whole-study findings and limits: What naive subsets generally showed was a larger estimated richness than memory subsets showed.

About this clone itself: The target antigen is unknown.

Sequenced by immunoSEQ multiplex PCR; TCRdb stores in-frame clones only, minus some. The table has 330,000 or so clones, around 79% seen once. The chain is built from TRBV4-3 and TRBJ2-7, with a weak D call TRBD2 (6 bases). Sample: memory CD4+ T cells sorted from blood. Sample subset: CD45RA-negative fraction. The TCR sequence derives from a man under 40 in good health. CDR3 sequence: CASSQSASVLGEQYF. The CDR3 DNA sequence: TGCGCCAGCAGCCAATCGGCTAGCGTTTTAGGCGAGCAGTACTTC.